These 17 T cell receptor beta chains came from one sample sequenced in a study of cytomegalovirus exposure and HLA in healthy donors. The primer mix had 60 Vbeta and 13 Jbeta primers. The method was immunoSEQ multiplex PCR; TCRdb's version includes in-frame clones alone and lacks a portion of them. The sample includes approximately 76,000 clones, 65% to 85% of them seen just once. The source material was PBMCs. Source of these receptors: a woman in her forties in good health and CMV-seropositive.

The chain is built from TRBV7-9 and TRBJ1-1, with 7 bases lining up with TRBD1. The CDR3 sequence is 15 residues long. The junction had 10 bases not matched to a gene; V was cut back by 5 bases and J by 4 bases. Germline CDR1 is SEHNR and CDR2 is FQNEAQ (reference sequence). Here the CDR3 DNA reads TGTGCCAGCAGCCCCGTGGCAGGGGGGTTCACTGAAGCTTTCTTT. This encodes CASSPVAGGFTEAFF.

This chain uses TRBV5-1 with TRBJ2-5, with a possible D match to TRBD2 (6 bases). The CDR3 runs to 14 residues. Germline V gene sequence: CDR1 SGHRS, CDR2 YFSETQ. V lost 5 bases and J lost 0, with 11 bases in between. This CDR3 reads CASSFSGHQETQYF. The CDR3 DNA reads TGCGCCAGCAGTTTCAGCGGGCACCAAGAGACCCAGTACTTC.

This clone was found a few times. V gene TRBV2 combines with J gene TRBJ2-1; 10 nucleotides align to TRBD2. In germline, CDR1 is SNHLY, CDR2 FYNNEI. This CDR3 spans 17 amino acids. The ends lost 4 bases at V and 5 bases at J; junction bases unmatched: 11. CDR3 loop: CASSGSLAGAIHNEQFF. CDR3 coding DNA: TGTGCCAGCAGTGGTTCGCTAGCGGGGGCGATCCACAATGAGCAGTTCTTC. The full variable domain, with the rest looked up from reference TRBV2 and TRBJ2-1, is EPEVTQTPSHQVTQMGQEVILRCVPISNHLYFYWYRQILGQKVEFLVSFYNNEISEKSEIFDDQFSVERPDGSNFTLKIRSTKLEDSAMYFCASSGSLAGAIHNEQFFGPGTRLTVL.

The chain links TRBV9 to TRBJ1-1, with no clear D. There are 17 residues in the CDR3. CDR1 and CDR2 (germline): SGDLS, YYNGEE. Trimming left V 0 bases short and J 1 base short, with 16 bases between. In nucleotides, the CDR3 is TGTGCCAGCAGCGTAGGTGAATGGGTGGCGGGGAACACTGAAGCTTTCTTT. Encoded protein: CASSVGEWVAGNTEAFF.

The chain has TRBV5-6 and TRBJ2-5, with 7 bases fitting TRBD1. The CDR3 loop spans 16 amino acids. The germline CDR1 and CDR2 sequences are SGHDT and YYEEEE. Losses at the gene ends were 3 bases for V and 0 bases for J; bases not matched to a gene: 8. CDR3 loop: CASSSPADRNQETQYF. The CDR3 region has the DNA TGTGCCAGCAGCTCACCCGCGGACAGGAACCAAGAGACCCAGTACTTC.

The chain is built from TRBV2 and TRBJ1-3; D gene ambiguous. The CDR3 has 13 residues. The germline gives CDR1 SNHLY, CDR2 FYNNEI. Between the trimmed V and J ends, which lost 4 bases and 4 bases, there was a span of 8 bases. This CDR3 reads CASSGAEGNTIYF. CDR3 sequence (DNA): TGTGCCAGCAGTGGGGCAGAGGGAAACACCATATATTTT. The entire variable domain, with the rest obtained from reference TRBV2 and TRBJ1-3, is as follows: EPEVTQTPSHQVTQMGQEVILRCVPISNHLYFYWYRQILGQKVEFLVSFYNNEISEKSEIFDDQFSVERPDGSNFTLKIRSTKLEDSAMYFCASSGAEGNTIYFGEGSWLTVV.

Here the CDR3 DNA reads TGCGCCAGCAGCGGACGGACAGGGACCAATTCACCCCTCCACTTT. Residues: CASSGRTGTNSPLHF. The V and J genes are TRBV5-1 and TRBJ1-6; 8 positions match TRBD1. The trim removed 4 bases at V and 7 bases at J, leaving 7 bases unmatched. The CDR3 has 15 amino acids. Germline V gene lookup returns CDR1 SGHRS and CDR2 YFSETQ.

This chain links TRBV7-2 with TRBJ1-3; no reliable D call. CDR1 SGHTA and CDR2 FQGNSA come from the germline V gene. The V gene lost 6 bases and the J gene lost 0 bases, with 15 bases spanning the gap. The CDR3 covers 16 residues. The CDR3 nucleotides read TGTGCCAGCAGGGCGCTGCAGGCGTCCTCTGGAAACACCATATATTTT. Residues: CASRALQASSGNTIYF.

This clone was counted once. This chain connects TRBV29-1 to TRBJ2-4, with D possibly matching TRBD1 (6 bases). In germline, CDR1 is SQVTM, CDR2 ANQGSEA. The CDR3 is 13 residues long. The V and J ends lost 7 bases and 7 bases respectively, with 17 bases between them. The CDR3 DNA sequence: TGCAGCGCCCGGCCGGACAGCTGGAACATTCAGTACTTC. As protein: CSARPDSWNIQYF.

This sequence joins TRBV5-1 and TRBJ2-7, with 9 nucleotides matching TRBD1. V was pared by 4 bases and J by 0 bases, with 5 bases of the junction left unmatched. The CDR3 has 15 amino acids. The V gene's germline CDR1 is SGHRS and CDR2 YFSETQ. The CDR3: CASSQGQGSSYEQYF. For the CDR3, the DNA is TGCGCCAGCAGCCAAGGACAGGGGTCCTCCTACGAGCAGTACTTC. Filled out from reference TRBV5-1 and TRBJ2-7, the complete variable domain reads KAGVTQTPRYLIKTRGQQVTLSCSPISGHRSVSWYQQTPGQGLQFLFEYFSETQRNKGNFPGRFSGRQFSNSRSEMNVSTLELGDSALYLCASSQGQGSSYEQYFGPGTRLTVT.

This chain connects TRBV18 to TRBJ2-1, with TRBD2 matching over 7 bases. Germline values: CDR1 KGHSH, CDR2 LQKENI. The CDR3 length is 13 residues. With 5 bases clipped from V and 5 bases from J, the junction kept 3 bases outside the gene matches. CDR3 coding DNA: TGTGCCAGCTCAGGAGGACTAGACAATGAGCAGTTCTTC. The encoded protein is CASSGGLDNEQFF.

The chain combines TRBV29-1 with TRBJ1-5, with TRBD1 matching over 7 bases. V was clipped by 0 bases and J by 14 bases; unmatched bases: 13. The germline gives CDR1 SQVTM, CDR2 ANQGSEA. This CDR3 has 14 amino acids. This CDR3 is CSVEDWGSEGGKHF. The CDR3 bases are TGCAGCGTTGAAGATTGGGGGAGTGAAGGGGGCAAGCATTTT. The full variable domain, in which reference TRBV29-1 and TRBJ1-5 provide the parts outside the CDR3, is SAVISQKPSRDICQRGTSLTIQCQVDSQVTMMFWYRQQPGQSLTLIATANQGSEATYESGFVIDKFPISRPNLTFSTLTVSNMSPEDSSIYLCSVEDWGSEGGKHFGDGTRLSIL.

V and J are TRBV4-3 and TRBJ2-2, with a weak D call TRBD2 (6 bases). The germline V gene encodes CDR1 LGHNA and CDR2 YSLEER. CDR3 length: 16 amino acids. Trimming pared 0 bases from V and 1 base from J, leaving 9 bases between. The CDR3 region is CASSQDWRGNTGELFF. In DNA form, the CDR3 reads TGCGCCAGCAGCCAAGATTGGCGGGGGAACACCGGGGAGCTGTTTTTT.

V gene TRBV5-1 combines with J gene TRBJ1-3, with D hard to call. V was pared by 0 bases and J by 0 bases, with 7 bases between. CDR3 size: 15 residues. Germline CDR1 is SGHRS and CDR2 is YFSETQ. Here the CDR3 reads CASSLDGSSGNTIYF. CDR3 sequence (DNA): TGCGCCAGCAGCTTGGACGGGAGCTCTGGAAACACCATATATTTT.

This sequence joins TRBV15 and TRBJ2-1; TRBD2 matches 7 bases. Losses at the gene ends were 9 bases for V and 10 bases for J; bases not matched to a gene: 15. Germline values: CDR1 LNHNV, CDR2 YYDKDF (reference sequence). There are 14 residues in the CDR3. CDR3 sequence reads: CATRAAGLEGEQFF. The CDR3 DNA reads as TGTGCCACAAGGGCAGCGGGACTTGAGGGGGAGCAGTTCTTC. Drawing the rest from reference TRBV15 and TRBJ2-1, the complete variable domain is DAMVIQNPRYQVTQFGKPVTLSCSQTLNHNVMYWYQQKSSQAPKLLFHYYDKDFNNEADTPDNFQSRRPNTSFCFLDIRSPGLGDTAMYLCATRAAGLEGEQFFGPGTRLTVL.

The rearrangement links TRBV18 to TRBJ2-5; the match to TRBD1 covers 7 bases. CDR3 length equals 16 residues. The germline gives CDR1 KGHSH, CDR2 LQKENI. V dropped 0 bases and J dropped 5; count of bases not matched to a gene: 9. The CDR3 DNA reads TGTGCCAGCTCACCACCGTTTACAGGGGATGAGGAGACCCAGTACTTC. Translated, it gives CASSPPFTGDEETQYF.

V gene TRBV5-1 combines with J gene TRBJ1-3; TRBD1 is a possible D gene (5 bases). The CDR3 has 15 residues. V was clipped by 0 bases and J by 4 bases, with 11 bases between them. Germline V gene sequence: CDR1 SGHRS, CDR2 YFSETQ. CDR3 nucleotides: TGCGCCAGCAGCTTGGGACAGTCCTGGGGAAACACCATATATTTT. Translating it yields CASSLGQSWGNTIYF.